This entry lists 7 T cell receptor beta chains sequenced from one sample in a study of cytomegalovirus exposure and HLA in healthy donors (TCRdb year 2017). Library method: the immunoSEQ multiplex PCR assay. A mixture of 60 forward primers for TCR Vbeta segments and 13 reverse primers for TCR Jbeta segments was used in the multiplex PCR. Sourced from immuneACCESS, this table was stored by TCRdb with only in-frame sequences that have V and J called. A share of the clones is absent; for the studies checked, an unresolved V gene accounts for under half, and the remainder has no known explanation. The table for this sample lists some 160,000 clones; roughly 82% of them were counted only once. The ten largest clones take up around 6% of the sample. Sequencing was done on a sample of PBMCs. The receptors were gathered from a man in his forties or fifties in good health and CMV-seropositive.

The J gene is TRBJ1-6, the V gene TRBV15; tentatively, D is TRBD1 (6 bases). The CDR3 runs to 17 residues. Trimming stripped 1 base from V and 0 bases from J, with 10 bases between. CDR1 LNHNV and CDR2 YYDKDF come from the germline V gene (reference sequence). In nucleotides, the CDR3 is TGTGCCACCAGCAGAGGTCAGGGGAGCTCCTATAATTCACCCCTCCACTTT. As protein: CATSRGQGSSYNSPLHF. Full variable domain (remainder filled in from reference TRBV15 and TRBJ1-6): DAMVIQNPRYQVTQFGKPVTLSCSQTLNHNVMYWYQQKSSQAPKLLFHYYDKDFNNEADTPDNFQSRRPNTSFCFLDIRSPGLGDTAMYLCATSRGQGSSYNSPLHFGNGTRLTVT.

The chain uses TRBV7-6 and TRBJ2-3; 9 bases fit TRBD1. The CDR3 is made up of 16 amino acids. Germline trimming cut 5 bases from V and 4 bases from J; bases unmatched to any gene: 10. In germline, CDR1 is SGHVS, CDR2 FNYEAQ. CDR3 DNA sequence: TGTGCCAGCAGCCCGGAGGGGGGGACAGGGTCAGATACGCAGTATTTT. Protein sequence: CASSPEGGTGSDTQYF.

V is TRBV5-1 and J is TRBJ2-7, with D possibly matching TRBD1 (6 bases). The length of the CDR3 is 14 residues. Germline V gives CDR1 SGHRS, CDR2 YFSETQ. V lost 4 bases, J lost 2 bases, and 13 bases lay in between. This CDR3 is CASSPTGVTYEQYF. The CDR3 bases are TGCGCCAGCAGCCCGACAGGCGTAACCTACGAGCAGTACTTC.

The chain uses TRBV5-1 and TRBJ2-3; D is ambiguous. The CDR3 runs 14 residues. V dropped 2 bases and J dropped 4 bases, with 11 bases sitting between them. The germline V gene encodes CDR1 SGHRS and CDR2 YFSETQ. CDR3 residues: CASSLAAGADTQYF. CDR3 nucleotides: TGCGCCAGCAGCTTAGCTGCTGGAGCAGATACGCAGTATTTT.

The CDR3 spells CASSRATSGNTGELFF. The CDR3 DNA sequence: TGCGCCAGCAGTCGAGCGACTAGCGGGAACACCGGGGAGCTGTTTTTT. The rearrangement links TRBV4-1 to TRBJ2-2; 9 nucleotides align to TRBD2. V lost 6 bases, J lost 1 base, and 6 bases stayed unmatched. Per the germline V gene, CDR1 is MGHRA and CDR2 is YSYEKL. This CDR3 contains 16 residues.

The rearrangement links TRBV4-2 to TRBJ1-4; possibly TRBD1 for D (5 bases). V lost 1 base, J lost 4 bases, and 7 bases lay in between. The CDR3 loop spans 14 amino acids. Germline V gene data show CDR1 as LGHNA and CDR2 as YNFKEQ. The CDR3 region is CASSQAGGNEKLFF. CDR3 coding DNA: TGTGCCAGCAGCCAAGCGGGGGGTAATGAAAAACTGTTTTTT.

The chain employs TRBV19 and TRBJ2-3; D might be TRBD2 (5 bases). The CDR3 is made up of 15 amino acids. V was clipped by 2 bases and J by 1 base, with 10 bases between them. In germline, CDR1 is LNHDA, CDR2 SQIVND (reference sequence). CDR3 in amino acids: CASSITGVRTDTQYF. The CDR3 DNA reads as TGTGCCAGTAGTATAACCGGGGTCCGCACAGATACGCAGTATTTT.